The 20 T cell receptor beta chains reported below all come from one sample, sequenced in a study of T cells after yellow fever vaccination (dated by TCRdb to about 2019). In the paper's terms, the treatment or condition label means: live attenuated yellow fever vaccine strain. Libraries were made using 5' RACE. Sequencing took place on an Illumina HiSeq 2500. TCRdb passed the public sequencing reads through fastp at Q25 and MiXCR, retaining productive beta sequences. Rows with one shared CDR3 protein collapse into an entry with the most common genes and DNA. This sample is represented by 510,000 or so distinct CDR3 sequences; 15% to 20% of them were singletons. The ten largest account for roughly an eighth of the sample. The material was PBMCs, obtained 15 days after the yellow fever booster vaccination. These receptors came from a man aged 30 to 39 who received the YFV17D yellow fever vaccine.

This clonotype has only a few counts. This sequence joins TRBV29-1 and TRBJ2-5, with D possibly matching TRBD2 (5 bases). V gave up 8 bases and J gave up 3 bases, with 25 bases separating them. The CDR3 is 16 residues long. Germline CDR1 reads SQVTM; CDR2 reads ANQGSEA. CDR3 loop: CSPLTLRYEGEETQYF. CDR3 DNA sequence: TGCAGCCCTTTAACCCTTAGATATGAGGGAGAAGAGACCCAGTACTTC.

The V call is TRBV4-3, the J call TRBJ1-4; D is undetermined. From germline, CDR1 is LGHNA and CDR2 YSLEER. The V and J ends lost 3 bases and 0 bases respectively, with 11 bases between them. This CDR3 spans 16 amino acids. The CDR3 spells CASSQDSVATNEKLFF. The CDR3 DNA reads as TGCGCCAGCAGCCAGGATTCAGTTGCAACTAATGAAAAACTGTTTTTT.

The table lists this clonotype with a few counts. V is TRBV7-2 and J is TRBJ1-1, with D possibly being TRBD1 (5 bases). Trimming took off 2 bases at V and 0 bases at J, with 13 bases between the two ends. This CDR3 is built from 16 residues. CDR1 and CDR2 from the germline V gene are SGHTA and FQGNSA. CDR3 DNA: TGTGCCAGCAGCTTATGGGGGGGATCCATGAACACTGAAGCTTTCTTT. Residues: CASSLWGGSMNTEAFF.

The chain is built from TRBV7-2 and TRBJ1-3; D possibly corresponds to TRBD1 (6 bases). V was trimmed by 5 bases and J by 2 bases, leaving 10 bases between them. The CDR3 covers 14 residues. The germline gives CDR1 SGHTA, CDR2 FQGNSA. CDR3 coding DNA: TGTGCCAGCAGCCAGGGGAGGCCTGGAAACACCATATATTTT. It encodes CASSQGRPGNTIYF.

The V call is TRBV6-2 or TRBV6-3, the J call TRBJ1-5; no firm D call. Trimming stripped 3 bases from V and 5 bases from J, with 14 bases between. This CDR3 is built from 15 residues. Germline assignment: CDR1 MNHEY and CDR2 SVGEGT. The CDR3 bases are TGTGCCAGCAGTTATCGCGGGCAGCAGGATCAGCCCCAGCATTTT. Translated: CASSYRGQQDQPQHF.

This clonotype has more than one count but fewer than ten. The rearrangement links TRBV15 to TRBJ2-7; D is possibly TRBD2 (6 bases). Trimming stripped 4 bases from V and 3 bases from J, with 13 bases between. The CDR3 is 14 residues long. Germline V gives CDR1 LNHNV, CDR2 YYDKDF (reference sequence). The chain's CDR3 is CATSTGGIGYEQYF. The CDR3 DNA reads as TGTGCCACCAGCACCGGGGGAATTGGCTACGAGCAGTACTTC.

The chain employs TRBV5-1 and TRBJ2-3; 15 bases are shared with TRBD2. V was clipped by 3 bases and J by 4 bases; unmatched bases: 6. This CDR3 has 17 amino acids. CDR1 and CDR2 (germline): SGHRS, YFSETQ. The chain's CDR3 is CASSSGLAGGLADTQYF. The CDR3 bases are TGCGCCAGCAGCTCTGGACTAGCGGGAGGGTTGGCAGATACGCAGTATTTT.

This clonotype came up a few times. This chain connects TRBV29-1 to TRBJ1-1; D is ambiguous. This CDR3 comprises 10 residues. The germline CDR1 and CDR2 sequences are SQVTM and ANQGSEA. V shed 7 bases and J shed 4 bases, with 7 bases lying between them. CDR3 protein: CSGGVTEAFF. The CDR3 region has the DNA TGCAGCGGCGGGGTCACTGAAGCTTTCTTT.

The rearrangement joins TRBV3-1 to TRBJ2-1; TRBD2 matches at 8 bases. J gave up 10 bases and V 2 bases, and 10 bases lay outside the gene matches. The CDR3 consists of 15 residues. CDR1 LGHDT and CDR2 YNNKEL come from the germline V gene (reference sequence). As DNA, the CDR3 is TGTGCCAGCAGCCAAACCCCCGGGGCGGGGGGAGAGCAGTTCTTC. It yields the protein CASSQTPGAGGEQFF.

The V and J genes are TRBV11-2 and TRBJ2-7; 7 nucleotides match TRBD2. The V gene's germline CDR1 is SGHAT and CDR2 FQNNGV. The CDR3 sequence is 14 residues long. The V and J ends lost 5 bases and 3 bases, in that order; junction bases with no gene match: 7. The CDR3 protein is CASSVLANLYEQYF. The CDR3 DNA follows: TGTGCCAGCAGCGTACTAGCGAACCTCTACGAGCAGTACTTC.

The rearrangement uses TRBV7-3 and TRBJ2-1; 9 nucleotides align to TRBD2. This CDR3 has 13 amino acids. V trimming: 5 bases; J trimming: 7 bases; junction bases outside the gene matches: 3. Per germline, CDR1 SGHTA and CDR2 FQGTGA. CDR3 coding DNA: TGTGCCAGCAGCGCAAGCGGGGGGAATGAGCAGTTCTTC. Translating it yields CASSASGGNEQFF.

The CDR3 DNA reads TGCGCCAGCAGCGGGACCCTCAGCACAGATACGCAGTATTTT. Translated: CASSGTLSTDTQYF. The chain is built from TRBV5-1 and TRBJ2-3, with D possibly being TRBD1 or TRBD2 (5 bases each). This CDR3 contains 14 residues. V was shortened by 4 bases and J by 0 bases, with 9 bases between the two germline ends. CDR1 and CDR2 from the germline V gene are SGHRS and YFSETQ.

The chain carries TRBV4-3 and TRBJ2-1, with TRBD2 matching over 15 bases. Germline V lookup: CDR1 LGHNA, CDR2 YSLEER. J was trimmed by 6 bases and V by 0 bases; bases with no gene match: 6. This CDR3 has 18 amino acids. CDR3 DNA: TGCGCCAGCAGCCAAGATGGACTAGCGGGAGGGCTGGGCAATGAGCAGTTCTTC. Protein sequence: CASSQDGLAGGLGNEQFF.

This clonotype was detected only a few times. The chain recombines TRBV20-1 with TRBJ2-5, with D perhaps TRBD2 (6 bases). Looked up from germline, CDR1 is DFQATT and CDR2 is SNEGSKA (reference sequence). V shed 0 bases and J shed 2 bases, with 13 bases lying between them. The CDR3 extends over 15 amino acids. CDR3 coding DNA: TGCAGTGCTAGAGATATGGCGGAGGGGCAAGAGACCCAGTACTTC. It translates to CSARDMAEGQETQYF.

The rearrangement links TRBV20-1 to TRBJ1-1; D is unresolved. V was shortened by 8 bases and J by 4 bases, with 14 bases between the two germline ends. There are 12 residues in the CDR3. The germline gives CDR1 DFQATT, CDR2 SNEGSKA (reference sequence). The CDR3 region is CSPWSGSTEAFF. CDR3 in DNA: TGCAGTCCATGGTCGGGGTCCACTGAAGCTTTCTTT.

The chain joins TRBV6-1 to TRBJ2-7, with 12 bases identical to TRBD1. V was clipped by 0 bases and J by 5 bases; unmatched bases: 2. The length of the CDR3 is 15 residues. Germline V gene lookup returns CDR1 MNHNS and CDR2 SASEGT. DNA for the CDR3: TGTGCCAGCAGTGAAGCCGGGACAGGGGGCAACGAGCAGTACTTC. This codes for CASSEAGTGGNEQYF.

The gene calls are TRBV7-2 and TRBJ2-2; D is uncertain. The length of the CDR3 is 13 residues. Trimming cost V 2 bases and J 3 bases, with 4 bases left between them. Germline CDR1 is SGHTA and CDR2 is FQGNSA. As DNA, the CDR3 is TGTGCCAGCAGCTTACAGGACACCGGGGAGCTGTTTTTT. Its protein is CASSLQDTGELFF.

This clonotype was observed a handful of times. This chain connects TRBV29-1 to TRBJ2-1, with D maybe TRBD2 (5 bases). Germline values: CDR1 SQVTM, CDR2 ANQGSEA. Trimming shortened V by 7 bases and J by 10 bases, and 11 bases separated the two germline ends. This CDR3 region has 10 residues. Here the CDR3 DNA reads TGCAGCGCCGGGGAGTGGGAGCAGTTCTTC. It specifies CSAGEWEQFF.

This clonotype was seen only a few times. V and J are TRBV7-8 and TRBJ2-1; D gene ambiguous. The germline gives CDR1 SGHVS, CDR2 FQNEAQ. The CDR3 covers 11 residues. Trimming cost V 9 bases and J 15 bases, with 18 bases left between them. The DNA for the CDR3 is TGTGCCAGTAGATACTTAGACCACCTGTTCTTC. Amino acid sequence: CASRYLDHLFF. Full variable domain (outside the CDR3, taken from reference TRBV7-8 and TRBJ2-1): GAGVSQSPRYKVAKRGQDVALRCDPISGHVSLFWYQQALGQGPEFLTYFQNEAQLDKSGLPSDRFFAERPEGSVSTLKIQRTQQEDSAVYLCASRYLDHLFFGPGTRLTVL.

The V gene is TRBV30, the J gene TRBJ1-2; D is unclear. The CDR3 loop spans 13 amino acids. The ends were cut back, 0 bases at V and 7 bases at J, with 12 bases in the middle. Germline V CDR1 and CDR2: GTSNPN, SVGIG (reference sequence). The CDR3 DNA follows: TGTGCCTGGAGTGTGAGTCGCGGCTCTGGCTACACCTTC. Its translation is CAWSVSRGSGYTF. Based on the CDR3 plus reference TRBV30 and TRBJ1-2, the full variable domain is SQTIHQWPATLVQPVGSPLSLECTVEGTSNPNLYWYRQAAGRGLQLLFYSVGIGQISSEVPQNLSASRPQDRQFILSSKKLLLSDSGFYLCAWSVSRGSGYTFGSGTRLTVV.